This TCR beta chain was identified during a study of breast tumors, draining lymph nodes, adjacent tissues. Points from the study as a whole: Data fit most tumor T cells coming from lymph node, expanding in tumor. Compared with lymph nodes, tumors were less diverse; compared with nontumor tissue, more.

The lymph nodes were axillary draining lymph nodes from breast cancer patients. There are many counts of this clonotype. Its cognate antigen is unknown. TCRdb independently ran MiXCR on the multiplex PCR reads; one entry per CDR3 protein. The sample shows about 130,000 distinct CDR3 sequences, 21% of them seen only once. The sequencing input was axillary lymph node tissue. The receptor was derived from a female donor with breast cancer. Some clones in this sample may be carry-over from other donors' samples.

The CDR3 protein is CASSLALLSTDTQYF. In DNA form, the CDR3 reads TGCGCCAGCAGCTTGGCGCTACTCAGCACAGATACGCAGTATTTT. V usage is TRBV5-1 and J usage is TRBJ2-3; D is ambiguous. The CDR3 loop spans 15 amino acids. The V end lost 0 bases, the J end lost 0 bases, and 8 bases lay between the germline ends. Germline assignment: CDR1 SGHRS and CDR2 YFSETQ. Combining the CDR3 with reference TRBV5-1 and TRBJ2-3 gives the whole variable domain KAGVTQTPRYLIKTRGQQVTLSCSPISGHRSVSWYQQTPGQGLQFLFEYFSETQRNKGNFPGRFSGRQFSNSRSEMNVSTLELGDSALYLCASSLALLSTDTQYFGPGTRLTVL.